This TCR beta chain was identified in a study of T cells expressing NK-cell markers. Study summary: The authors derived TCR beta repertoires from sorted CD3+CD56+NKG2C+, CD3+CD56+NKG2C- and CD3+CD56-NKG2C+ T cells.

Germline CDR1 and CDR2: SGHTA and FQGNSA. The CDR3 has 15 amino acids. As for this clonotype: The antigen remains undetermined.

TCRdb processed the 5' RACE reads again and assigns one entry to each CDR3 protein, with no DNA. The sample table sets out 500,000 or so distinct CDR3 sequences. Findings and caveats of the study: Roughly six of the donors carried dominant NKG2C+ clonotypes that took up about 1.0-7.5% of their CD8+ T cells. For a handful of donors, these clonotypes were likewise the leading ones in the CD3+CD56-NKG2C+ fraction.

This TCR derives from a man aged 18-30 years in good health. The sequenced sample consisted of blood T cells: a sorted CD56 or NKG2C T cell subset, CD4+ or CD8+ T cells, or bulk PBMC T cells (not recorded which). This chain uses TRBV7-2 with TRBJ2-3; TCRdb gives TRBD2 as the D gene, but with no DNA this cannot be confirmed. The CDR3 loop is CASSTGTSFTDTQYF.